One sample yielded the 28 T cell receptor beta chains listed below, sequenced in a study of tumor-infiltrating lymphocytes in oesophageal squamous cell carcinoma. TCRdb itself ran the PCR reads through MiXCR, one entry per CDR3 protein. Of fewer than 20,000 distinct CDR3 sequences detected, 35% to 50% appear once; the ten largest clones hold around 26%. The sequenced sample was esophageal tumor tissue. All receptors derive from a male donor with esophageal squamous cell carcinoma.

In its sample, this clonotype is medium-sized (0.01 to 0.1%). J is TRBJ2-7 and V is TRBV7-6; TRBD1 might be the D (5 bases). There are 13 residues in the CDR3. Germline V gene sequence: CDR1 SGHVS, CDR2 FNYEAQ. V was clipped by 4 bases and J by 3 bases, with 10 bases between them. The chain's CDR3 is CASSSGPDYEQYF. The DNA of the CDR3 is TGTGCCAGCAGCTCAGGGCCGGACTACGAGCAGTACTTC.

The rearrangement uses TRBV5-4 and TRBJ2-3; 8 bases fit TRBD2. The CDR3 loop spans 15 amino acids. The germline V gene has CDR1 SGHNT and CDR2 YYREEE (reference sequence). J gave up 4 bases and V 4 bases, and 8 bases lay outside the gene matches. The CDR3 here is CASSPTAGVADTQYF. CDR3 nucleotide sequence: TGTGCCAGCAGCCCCACAGCGGGAGTGGCAGATACGCAGTATTTT.

As concerns this clonotype: A much larger clone lies one base from this, so it may be a read error. The V gene is TRBV15, the J gene TRBJ2-5; no firm D call. Trimming stripped 1 base from V and 11 bases from J, with 20 bases between. Germline V gives CDR1 LNHNV, CDR2 YYDKDF (reference sequence). CDR3 length: 15 residues. The CDR3, as DNA: TGTGCCACCAGCAGAGGAAACAGCGCAGACAATGAGCAGTACTTC. Amino acids: CATSRGNSADNEQYF.

The rearrangement joins TRBV7-2 to TRBJ2-4; 8 positions agree with TRBD2. Germline trimming cut 1 base from V and 13 bases from J; bases unmatched to any gene: 15. This CDR3 contains 16 residues. CDR1 SGHTA and CDR2 FQGNSA come from the germline V gene. The CDR3 here is CASSLGLAGPYNEQYF. For the CDR3, the DNA is TGTGCCAGCAGCTTAGGTCTAGCGGGCCCCTACAATGAGCAGTACTTC.

This clonotype was seen only a few times. V gene TRBV5-1 combines with J gene TRBJ2-7, with D hard to call. V was shortened by 2 bases and J by 6 bases, with 24 bases between the two germline ends. The CDR3 consists of 17 residues. Germline V lookup: CDR1 SGHRS, CDR2 YFSETQ. The CDR3 reads CASSLMPGLADLSEQYF. The CDR3 region has the DNA TGCGCCAGCAGCTTAATGCCTGGGTTGGCGGACCTAAGCGAGCAGTACTTC.

The genes are TRBV7-3 and TRBJ2-5, with TRBD2 matching 8 bases. Germline CDR1 and CDR2: SGHTA and FQGTGA. CDR3 length: 15 amino acids. J gave up 5 bases and V 1 base, and 6 bases lay outside the gene matches. In nucleotides, the CDR3 is TGTGCCAGCAGCTTAAGCTCAACGGGGGGGGAGACCCAGTACTTC. Encoded protein: CASSLSSTGGETQYF.

This clonotype was seen once. The genes are TRBV7-3 and TRBJ1-4; the D is unclear. CDR1 is SGHTA, CDR2 FQGTGA, per germline. The ends were cut back, 5 bases at V and 10 bases at J, with 11 bases in the middle. The CDR3 consists of 12 residues. CDR3 loop: CASSPSSGKLFF. CDR3 DNA: TGTGCCAGCAGCCCCTCAAGCGGAAAACTGTTTTTT.

J is TRBJ2-7 and V is TRBV15, with 10 positions matching TRBD1. Germline assignment: CDR1 LNHNV and CDR2 YYDKDF (reference sequence). The V segment lost 5 bases and the J segment 3 bases; nucleotides outside the gene matches: 4. This CDR3 spans 14 amino acids. CDR3 DNA sequence: TGTGCCACCAGCCTACGGGACAGGGGCTACGAGCAGTACTTC. Translating gives CATSLRDRGYEQYF.

As regards this clonotype: This clone may be a read error of a much larger clone one base away. V usage is TRBV5-6 and J usage is TRBJ2-3; weak D call: TRBD1 (5 bases). The end of the DNA is better explained by TRBJ1-4, so the J call may be wrong. This CDR3 comprises 15 residues. Germline V gene data show CDR1 as SGHDT and CDR2 as YYEEEE. The DNA of the CDR3 is TGTGCCAGCAGCTTGGGACAGTGGGCTAATGAAAAACTGTTTTTT. This translates into CASSLGQWANEKLFF.

In its sample, this clonotype is medium-sized. The chain is built from TRBV7-2 and TRBJ2-2; 9 bases are shared with TRBD2. The V and J ends lost 5 bases and 1 base, in that order; junction bases with no gene match: 5. This CDR3 has 16 amino acids. Germline CDR1 and CDR2: SGHTA and FQGNSA. CDR3: CASSAHSGRNTGELFF. The CDR3 region has the DNA TGTGCCAGCAGCGCCCATAGCGGGAGGAACACCGGGGAGCTGTTTTTT.

V gene TRBV5-1 combines with J gene TRBJ2-5; TRBD1 or TRBD2 may be the D gene (5 bases each). Trimming cost V 5 bases and J 14 bases, with 28 bases left between them. Germline CDR1 SGHRS, CDR2 YFSETQ. The CDR3 runs 15 residues. As DNA, the CDR3 is TGCGCCAGCAGAGTATCGGGGCCGGGAAATTCACCCCTCTACTTC. Translated, it gives CASRVSGPGNSPLYF.

V is TRBV11-3 and J is TRBJ2-1; D gene unclear. Germline V lookup: CDR1 SGHNT, CDR2 YENEEA. Trimming took 4 bases from V and 3 from J, leaving 7 bases between them. The CDR3 length is 13 residues. The CDR3 is CASSSNSYNEQFF. CDR3 bases: TGTGCCAGCAGCTCAAACAGCTACAATGAGCAGTTCTTC.

This clonotype showed up many times. The J gene is TRBJ1-2, the V gene TRBV2; no clear D gene. Germline CDR1 is SNHLY and CDR2 is FYNNEI. V lost 3 bases to trimming and J lost 2 bases, with 13 bases between them. CDR3 length equals 15 residues. The CDR3 region is CASSESIGPNYGYTF. The CDR3 region has the DNA TGTGCCAGCAGTGAGTCGATAGGTCCGAACTATGGCTACACCTTC.

This clonotype has a count of ten or more. V is TRBV19 and J is TRBJ2-1, with D unclear. Germline V gives CDR1 LNHDA, CDR2 SQIVND (reference sequence). The length of the CDR3 is 16 residues. Trimming shortened V by 3 bases and J by 8 bases, and 20 bases separated the two germline ends. The CDR3 DNA reads TGTGCCAGTAGTATGCAGACCCGCTCCGGTACGGATGAGCAGTTCTTC. The encoded protein is CASSMQTRSGTDEQFF.

The chain links TRBV12-5 to TRBJ1-2; no reliable D call. Trimming removed 0 bases from V and 3 bases from J, with 38 bases in between. The CDR3 is 24 amino acids. Germline lookup yields CDR1 LGHNT and CDR2 FRNRAP. CDR3 DNA sequence: TGTGCTAGTGGTTTGGTATTGCTTCCGGACTACTTTGTGCCCGCCGCGGCCAAGGACTATGGCTACACCTTC. Protein sequence: CASGLVLLPDYFVPAAAKDYGYTF.

This clonotype was recorded at least ten times. The chain carries TRBV6-2 or TRBV6-3 and TRBJ2-7; 10 bases are shared with TRBD2. Per germline, CDR1 MNHEY and CDR2 SVGEGT. This CDR3 comprises 14 residues. V was clipped by 6 bases and J by 2 bases; unmatched bases: 4. The chain's CDR3 is CASSLAGAPYEQYF. As DNA, the CDR3 is TGTGCCAGCAGCCTAGCGGGGGCCCCCTACGAGCAGTACTTC.

Remarks on this clonotype: Without the conserved terminal phenylalanine or tryptophan, this CDR3 likely stems from a read error. Because the CDR3's place on the DNA is in doubt, the DNA is left out and the CDR3 is given as listed by TCRdb. The gene calls are TRBV6-6 and TRBJ2-1; the table gives TRBD1 as D, unverified against the DNA. The CDR3 spans 15 residues, counting both ends. CDR1 is MNHNY and CDR2 is SVGAGI in the germline V gene (reference sequence). The CDR3 region is CASSTDRRYGYTFGS.

The chain combines TRBV2 with TRBJ2-2; 7 nucleotides match TRBD2. J lost 5 bases, V lost 6 bases, and 9 bases had no gene match. The CDR3 spans 15 residues. Germline CDR1 SNHLY, CDR2 FYNNEI. This CDR3 is CASRTQWGGTGELFF. CDR3 DNA: TGTGCCAGCAGGACCCAATGGGGGGGTACCGGGGAGCTGTTTTTT.

The chain combines TRBV6-1 with TRBJ2-5; 7 bases align to TRBD1. CDR3 size: 14 residues. Germline V gene data show CDR1 as MNHNS and CDR2 as SASEGT. V trimming: 5 bases; J trimming: 2 bases; junction bases outside the gene matches: 5. CDR3 nucleotide sequence: TGTGCCAGCAGTCCGGGACAGCGGCAAGAGACCCAGTACTTC. The encoded protein is CASSPGQRQETQYF.

This clonotype was seen repeatedly, ten times or more. A read error is possible here, since a much larger clone lies one base away. The rearrangement uses TRBV7-8 and TRBJ2-1; no clear D. The CDR3 has 15 residues. V gave up 0 bases and J gave up 10 bases, with 16 bases separating them. CDR1 and CDR2 (germline): SGHVS, FQNEAQ. DNA for the CDR3: TGTGCCAGCAGCTTAGCGTCTCTTTCCTCCTACGAGCAGTTCTTC. Translated, it gives CASSLASLSSYEQFF. Combining the CDR3 with reference TRBV7-8 and TRBJ2-1 gives the whole variable domain GAGVSQSPRYKVAKRGQDVALRCDPISGHVSLFWYQQALGQGPEFLTYFQNEAQLDKSGLPSDRFFAERPEGSVSTLKIQRTQQEDSAVYLCASSLASLSSYEQFFGPGTRLTVL.

In this sample, this clonotype turned up many times. V usage is TRBV18 and J usage is TRBJ1-1; 12 bases align to TRBD1. This CDR3 spans 15 amino acids. V lost 2 bases, J lost 5 bases, and 3 bases stayed unmatched. Per germline, CDR1 KGHSH and CDR2 LQKENI. The CDR3 loop is CASSPGTGGRTEAFF. As DNA, the CDR3 is TGTGCCAGCTCACCAGGGACAGGGGGCAGGACTGAAGCTTTCTTT.

The table lists this clonotype with many counts. CDR3 sequence reads: CASSQVGGSNQPQHF. The CDR3 nucleotides are TGCGCCAGCAGCCAAGTGGGGGGGAGCAATCAGCCCCAGCATTTT. The chain recombines TRBV4-1 with TRBJ1-5, with D perhaps matching TRBD1 (5 bases). V lost 1 base to trimming and J lost 1 base, with 8 bases between them. Looked up from germline, CDR1 is MGHRA and CDR2 is YSYEKL. The CDR3 sequence is 15 residues long.

The V call is TRBV7-6, the J call TRBJ2-3; D remains ambiguous. This CDR3 region has 14 residues. Germline V gene data show CDR1 as SGHVS and CDR2 as FNYEAQ. V lost 3 bases and J lost 4, with 11 bases in between. CDR3 sequence reads: CASSLGSAADTQYF. The CDR3 DNA sequence: TGTGCCAGCAGCTTGGGGTCTGCAGCAGATACGCAGTATTTT.

This clonotype was seen a few times. This chain joins TRBV6-1 and TRBJ2-5, with D maybe TRBD2 (6 bases). V lost 4 bases to trimming and J lost 2 bases, with 14 bases between them. The CDR3 covers 15 residues. The germline CDR1 and CDR2 sequences are MNHNS and SASEGT. The CDR3 reads CASSGRPGRQETQYF. The CDR3 nucleotides are TGTGCCAGCAGTGGACGCCCCGGGAGACAAGAGACCCAGTACTTC.

In the case of this clonotype: Since no conserved phenylalanine or tryptophan closes the CDR3, a read error is the likely cause. Because the CDR3's place on the DNA is in doubt, the DNA is left out and the CDR3 is given as listed by TCRdb. The V gene is TRBV6-1, the J gene TRBJ2-7; the table's TRBD1 call for D was not verified on the DNA. From germline, CDR1 is MNHNS and CDR2 SASEGT. The length of the CDR3 is 17 amino acids, counting both ends. CDR3: CASSPGQARLYGYTFGS.

This clonotype has only a few counts. The DNA is left out, because the CDR3 cannot be placed on it with certainty; the CDR3 is given as TCRdb lists it. This sequence joins TRBV24-1 and TRBJ2-6; TRBD1 is the table's D call and was not checked against the DNA. The CDR3 is 14 residues long, ends included. The germline gives CDR1 KGHDR, CDR2 SFDVKD. This CDR3 is CATRQGTRWLHLRF.

This clonotype was seen only a few times. This CDR3 fails to terminate in the conserved phenylalanine or tryptophan, so it likely reflects a read error. The DNA is omitted, as the CDR3 cannot be located on it reliably, and the CDR3 follows TCRdb's listing. The J gene is TRBJ2-6, the V gene TRBV7-2; the table gives TRBD1 as D, unverified against the DNA. Looked up from germline, CDR1 is SGHTA and CDR2 is FQGNSA. The CDR3 spans 15 residues, counting both ends. The chain's CDR3 is CASSSDRDGEQYFGA.

Only a few counts were recorded for this clonotype. A much larger clone lies a single base off, so this may be a read error. V and J are TRBV10-1 and TRBJ2-5; weak D call: TRBD1 (6 bases). Trimming removed 3 bases from V and 11 bases from J, with 13 bases in between. This CDR3 contains 12 residues. Germline CDR1 and CDR2: WNHNN and SYGVQD (reference sequence). CDR3 nucleotide sequence: TGCGCCAGCAGTGACAGGGGCAATGAGCAGTACTTC. This encodes CASSDRGNEQYF.